Listed below are T cell receptor beta chains from one sample, sequenced in a study of metastatic and nonmetastatic thyroid tumors. TCRdb re-called the PCR reads with MiXCR. The repertoire includes fewer than 40,000 clones, approximately 40% of them detected once, and over 20% sits in the top ten. The sequencing sample was made of tumor tissue. The receptors originated from a female donor with papillary thyroid cancer or a benign thyroid nodule (not recorded which). Some clones in this sample may be carry-over from other donors' samples. Both conserved end residues are part of each CDR3. A D gene is named only where the DNA matches it firmly. Not all rows give a size; the values are once, few, many and, for expanded clones, a class.

DNA	CDR3	D	size	V	J
TGTGCCAGCGGACAGATTAGCAATCAGCCCCAGCATTTT	CASGQISNQPQHF	NA	NA	TRBV6-1	TRBJ1-5
TGCAGCGTGCCGGGACAGGGGTTCAGGGAGCAGTTCTTC	CSVPGQGFREQFF	TRBD1	NA	TRBV29-1	TRBJ2-1
TGCGCCAGCAGCCAAGAAGGAGGGAAGGCCAACGTCCTGACTTTC	CASSQEGGKANVLTF	NA	NA	TRBV4-1	TRBJ2-6
TGTGCCAGCAGGGAAGGGACCTACGAGCAGTACTTC	CASREGTYEQYF	NA	few	TRBV7-2	TRBJ2-7
TGCGCCAGCAGCCCCTCGGTAGCGGGGTACACCGGGGAGCTGTTTTTT	CASSPSVAGYTGELFF	TRBD2	NA	TRBV5-1	TRBJ2-2
TGTGCCAGCAGATCTAGGACAGGGGGGGCAGATACGCAGTATTTT	CASRSRTGGADTQYF	TRBD1	NA	TRBV2	TRBJ2-3
TGCAGTGCTAGAGTCCATTACGAGCAGTACTTC	CSARVHYEQYF	NA	NA	TRBV20-1	TRBJ2-7
TGTGCCAGCACCCAATCCGTCGGAGGACCGGACGAGCAGTACTTC	CASTQSVGGPDEQYF	NA	NA	TRBV6-2/TRBV6-3	TRBJ2-7
TGCGCCAGCAGCTTGGGGCTAGCGGACAATGAGCAGTTCTTC	CASSLGLADNEQFF	TRBD2	NA	TRBV5-1	TRBJ2-1
TGTGTCAGCAGTGAAGTCACTAGACATTCCCAAGAGACCCAGTACTTC	CVSSEVTRHSQETQYF	NA	NA	TRBV6-1	TRBJ2-5
TGTGCCAGCAGTGAACGACCGACTAACTATGGCTACACCTTC	CASSERPTNYGYTF	NA	few	TRBV6-1	TRBJ1-2
TGCGCCAGCAGTTCACCCTCCGGGAGCTCCTACAATGAGCAGTTCTTC	CASSSPSGSSYNEQFF	NA	NA	TRBV5-1	TRBJ2-1
TGTGCCAGCGGACGGGGGGTAGCGGTCGATGAGCAGTTCTTC	CASGRGVAVDEQFF	TRBD2	few	TRBV6-1	TRBJ2-1
TGTAGTGCTAGAGATTTTTCCGGCGGGGAGCTGTTTTTT	CSARDFSGGELFF	NA	NA	TRBV20-1	TRBJ2-2